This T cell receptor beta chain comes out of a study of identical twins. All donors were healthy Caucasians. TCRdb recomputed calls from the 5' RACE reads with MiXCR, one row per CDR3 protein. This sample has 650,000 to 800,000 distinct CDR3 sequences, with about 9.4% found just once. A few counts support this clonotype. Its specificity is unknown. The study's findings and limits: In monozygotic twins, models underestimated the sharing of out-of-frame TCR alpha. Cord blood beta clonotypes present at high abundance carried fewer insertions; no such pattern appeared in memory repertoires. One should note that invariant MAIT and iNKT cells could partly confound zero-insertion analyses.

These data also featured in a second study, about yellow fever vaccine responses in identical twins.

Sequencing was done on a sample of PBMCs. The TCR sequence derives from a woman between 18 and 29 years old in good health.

CDR3 in amino acids: CASSQGWASGSLGGDEQFF. As DNA, the CDR3 is TGCGCCAGCAGCCAAGGCTGGGCTAGCGGGAGTTTAGGGGGTGATGAGCAGTTCTTC. The chain joins TRBV4-3 to TRBJ2-1, with TRBD2 matching over 10 bases. In germline, CDR1 is LGHNA, CDR2 YSLEER. This CDR3 contains 19 residues. V shed 1 base, J shed 8 bases, and the junction held 17 bases outside the gene matches.